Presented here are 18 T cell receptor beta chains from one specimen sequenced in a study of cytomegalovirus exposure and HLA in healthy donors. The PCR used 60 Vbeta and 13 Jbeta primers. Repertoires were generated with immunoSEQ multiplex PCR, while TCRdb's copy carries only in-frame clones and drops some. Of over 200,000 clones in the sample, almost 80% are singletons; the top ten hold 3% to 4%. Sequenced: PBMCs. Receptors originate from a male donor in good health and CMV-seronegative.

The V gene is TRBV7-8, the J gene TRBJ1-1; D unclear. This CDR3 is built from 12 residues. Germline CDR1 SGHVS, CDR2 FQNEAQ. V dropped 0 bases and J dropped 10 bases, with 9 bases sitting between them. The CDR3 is CASSLAGRPAFF. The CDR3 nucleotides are TGTGCCAGCAGCTTAGCGGGGAGGCCAGCTTTCTTT.

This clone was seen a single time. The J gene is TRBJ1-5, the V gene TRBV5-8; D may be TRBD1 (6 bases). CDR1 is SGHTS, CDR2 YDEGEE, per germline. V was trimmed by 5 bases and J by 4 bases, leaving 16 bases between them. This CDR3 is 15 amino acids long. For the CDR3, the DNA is TGTGCCAGCAGACCCCGGACAGTTAATAATCAGCCCCAGCATTTT. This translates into CASRPRTVNNQPQHF.

CDR3 loop: CASRGQGVNSPLHF. The CDR3 bases are TGTGCCAGCAGGGGACAGGGAGTTAATTCACCCCTCCACTTT. The chain recombines TRBV2 with TRBJ1-6; 9 bases are a match to TRBD1. This CDR3 region has 14 residues. Trimming removed 6 bases from V and 6 bases from J; junction bases left unmatched: 3. Germline V gives CDR1 SNHLY, CDR2 FYNNEI.

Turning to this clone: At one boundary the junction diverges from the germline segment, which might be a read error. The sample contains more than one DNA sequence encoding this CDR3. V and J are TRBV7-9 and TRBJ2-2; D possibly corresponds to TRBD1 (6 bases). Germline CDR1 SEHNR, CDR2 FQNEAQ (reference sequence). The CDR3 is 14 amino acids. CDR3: CASSLNRETGELFF. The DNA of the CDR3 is TGTGCCAGCAGCTTAAACAGGGAAACCGGGGAGCTGTTCTTT. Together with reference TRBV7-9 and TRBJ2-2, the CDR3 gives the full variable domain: DTGVSQNPRHKITKRGQNVTFRCDPISEHNRLYWYRQTLGQGPEFLTYFQNEAQLEKSRLLSDRFSAERPKGSFSTLEIQRTEQGDSAMYLCASSLNRETGELFFGEGSRLTVL.

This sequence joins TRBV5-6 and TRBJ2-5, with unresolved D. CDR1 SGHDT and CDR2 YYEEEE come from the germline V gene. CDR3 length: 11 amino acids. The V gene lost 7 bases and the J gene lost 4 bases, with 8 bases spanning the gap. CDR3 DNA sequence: TGTGCCAGCGGCGAGCGAGAGACCCAGTACTTC. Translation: CASGERETQYF.

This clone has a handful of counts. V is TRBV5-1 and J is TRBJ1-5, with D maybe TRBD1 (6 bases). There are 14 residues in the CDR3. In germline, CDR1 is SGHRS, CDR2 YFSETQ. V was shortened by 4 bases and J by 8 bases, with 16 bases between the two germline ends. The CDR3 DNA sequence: TGCGCCAGCAGCCCACAGGGATCCCCGGAGCCCCAGCATTTT. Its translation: CASSPQGSPEPQHF.

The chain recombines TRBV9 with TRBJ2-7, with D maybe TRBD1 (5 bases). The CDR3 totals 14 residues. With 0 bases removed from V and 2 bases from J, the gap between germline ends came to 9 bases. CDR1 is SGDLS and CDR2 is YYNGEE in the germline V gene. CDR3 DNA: TGTGCCAGCAGCGTAGCACAGGCGCCCTACGAGCAGTACTTC. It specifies CASSVAQAPYEQYF.

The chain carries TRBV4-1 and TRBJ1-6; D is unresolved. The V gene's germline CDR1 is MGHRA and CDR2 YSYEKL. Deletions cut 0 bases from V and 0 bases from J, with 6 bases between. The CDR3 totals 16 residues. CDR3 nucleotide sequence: TGCGCCAGCAGCCAAGAGGGGAGCTCCTATAATTCACCCCTCCACTTT. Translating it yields CASSQEGSSYNSPLHF.

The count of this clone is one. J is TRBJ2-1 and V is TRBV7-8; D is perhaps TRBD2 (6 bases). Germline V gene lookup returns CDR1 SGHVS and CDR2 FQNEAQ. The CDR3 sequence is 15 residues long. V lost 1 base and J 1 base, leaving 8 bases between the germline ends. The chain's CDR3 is CASSLERESYNEQFF. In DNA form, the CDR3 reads TGTGCCAGCAGCTTAGAACGGGAGTCCTACAATGAGCAGTTCTTC.

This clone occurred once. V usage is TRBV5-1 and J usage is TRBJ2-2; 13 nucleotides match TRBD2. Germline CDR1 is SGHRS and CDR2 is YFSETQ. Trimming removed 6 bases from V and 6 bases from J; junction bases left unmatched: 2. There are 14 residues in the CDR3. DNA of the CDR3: TGCGCCAGCACCGGACTAGCGGGAGCCGGGGAGCTGTTTTTT. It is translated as CASTGLAGAGELFF.

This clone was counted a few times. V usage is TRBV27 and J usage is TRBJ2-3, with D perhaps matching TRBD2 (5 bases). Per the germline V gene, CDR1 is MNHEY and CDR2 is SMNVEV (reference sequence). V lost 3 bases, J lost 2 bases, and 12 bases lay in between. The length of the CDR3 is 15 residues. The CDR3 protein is CASSLERRDTDTQYF. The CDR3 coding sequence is TGTGCCAGCAGTTTGGAGAGACGGGACACAGATACGCAGTATTTT.

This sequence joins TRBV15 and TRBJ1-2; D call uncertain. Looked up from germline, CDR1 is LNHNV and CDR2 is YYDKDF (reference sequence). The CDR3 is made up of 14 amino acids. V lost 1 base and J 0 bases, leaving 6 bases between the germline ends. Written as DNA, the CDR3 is TGTGCCACCAGCAGAGTGAGAGCTAACTATGGCTACACCTTC. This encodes CATSRVRANYGYTF.

The CDR3 reads CAPTSGGEGETQYF. The CDR3 bases are TGTGCCCCCACCTCCGGAGGGGAAGGGGAGACCCAGTACTTC. The chain carries TRBV6-5 and TRBJ2-5; TRBD2 might be the D (6 bases). CDR1 MNHEY and CDR2 SVGAGI come from the germline V gene. This CDR3 region has 14 residues. Trimming stripped 11 bases from V and 5 bases from J, with 21 bases between.

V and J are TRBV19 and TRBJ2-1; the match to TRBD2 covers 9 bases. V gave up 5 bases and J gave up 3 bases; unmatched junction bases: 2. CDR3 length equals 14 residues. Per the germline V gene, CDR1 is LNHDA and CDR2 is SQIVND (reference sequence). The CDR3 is CASSVAGDYNEQFF. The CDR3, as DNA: TGTGCCAGTAGTGTAGCGGGAGACTACAATGAGCAGTTCTTC.

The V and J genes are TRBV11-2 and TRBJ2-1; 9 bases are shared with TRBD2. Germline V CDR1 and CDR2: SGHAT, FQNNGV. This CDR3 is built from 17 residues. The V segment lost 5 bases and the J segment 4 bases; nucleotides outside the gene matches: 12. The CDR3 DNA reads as TGTGCCAGCAGCCTAGGGGGGGCGGGAGGGCCTTACAATGAGCAGTTCTTC. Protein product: CASSLGGAGGPYNEQFF.

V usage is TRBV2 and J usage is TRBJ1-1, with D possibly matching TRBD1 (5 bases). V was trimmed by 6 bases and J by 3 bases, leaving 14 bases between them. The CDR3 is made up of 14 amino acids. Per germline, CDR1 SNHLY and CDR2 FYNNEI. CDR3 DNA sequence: TGTGCCAGCAGGTTATTAGACAGTTACACTGAAGCTTTCTTT. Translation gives CASRLLDSYTEAFF.

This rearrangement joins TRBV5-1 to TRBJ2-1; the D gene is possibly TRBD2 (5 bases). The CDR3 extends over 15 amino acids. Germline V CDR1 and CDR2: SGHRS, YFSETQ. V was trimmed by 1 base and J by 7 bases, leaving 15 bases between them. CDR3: CASSLIGIELNEQFF. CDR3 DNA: TGCGCCAGCAGCTTGATCGGGATTGAGCTGAATGAGCAGTTCTTC.

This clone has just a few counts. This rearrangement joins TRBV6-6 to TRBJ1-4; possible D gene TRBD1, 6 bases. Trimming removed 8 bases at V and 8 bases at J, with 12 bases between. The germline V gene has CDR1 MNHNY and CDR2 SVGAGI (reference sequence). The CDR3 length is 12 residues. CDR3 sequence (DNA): TGTGCCAGCGGCCTCGGACAGGAAAAACTGTTTTTT. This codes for CASGLGQEKLFF.